The 29 T cell receptor beta chains reported below all come from one sample, sequenced in a study of T-cell memory formation after mild COVID-19. TCRdb used MiXCR to reprocess the 5' RACE reads, holding one entry per CDR3 protein. The sample lists under 450,000 distinct CDR3 sequences; approximately 14% were seen once. Sequenced input: PBMCs or a T cell subset sorted from them (not recorded which). These receptors were taken from a man between 18 and 29 years old who had mild COVID-19 (a few samples of this study predate the infection). Cell type and time point are not known.

This chain joins TRBV7-6 and TRBJ2-3; 12 positions agree with TRBD2. J was trimmed by 1 base and V by 0 bases; bases with no gene match: 2. This CDR3 has 17 residues. Germline loops: CDR1 SGHVS, CDR2 FNYEAQ. The CDR3 DNA follows: TGTGCCAGCAGCTTAGCCGGGACTAGCGGGCGCACAGATACGCAGTATTTT. It translates to CASSLAGTSGRTDTQYF.

This clonotype was observed a few times. The chain combines TRBV11-2 with TRBJ2-3; TRBD2 might be the D (7 bases). The CDR3 has 16 amino acids. Trimming stripped 5 bases from V and 3 bases from J, with 18 bases between. CDR1 is SGHAT and CDR2 is FQNNGV in the germline V gene. The CDR3 sequence: CASSRGGGVLTDTQYF. In DNA, the CDR3 is TGTGCCAGCAGCCGAGGGGGGGGGGTGCTAACAGATACGCAGTATTTT.

This clonotype was seen more than once but under ten times. The rearrangement joins TRBV12-3 or TRBV12-4 to TRBJ1-5; D is unresolved. CDR3 length equals 14 residues. Trimming stripped 5 bases from V and 2 bases from J, with 10 bases between. For the CDR3, the DNA is TGTGCCAGCAGTCAACCTGGGGGCAATCAGCCCCAGCATTTT. Amino acid sequence: CASSQPGGNQPQHF.

This clonotype was seen more than once but under ten times. The chain couples TRBV6-1 to TRBJ2-5, with 8 bases matching TRBD1. CDR1 is MNHNS, CDR2 SASEGT, per germline. Trimming removed 8 bases from V and 5 bases from J; junction bases left unmatched: 4. The CDR3 is made up of 12 amino acids. CDR3 region: CASSGGWETQYF. The CDR3 DNA follows: TGTGCCAGCTCAGGGGGCTGGGAGACCCAGTACTTC.

Ten or more counts support this clonotype. This chain's CDR3 is CASSFGWGNEQYF. CDR3 coding DNA: TGTGCCAGCAGCTTCGGGTGGGGGAACGAGCAGTACTTC. The chain employs TRBV7-3 and TRBJ2-7; D possibly uses TRBD1 or TRBD2 (5 bases each). Germline V gives CDR1 SGHTA, CDR2 FQGTGA. The V gene lost 3 bases and the J gene lost 5 bases, with 11 bases spanning the gap. The CDR3 loop spans 13 amino acids.

The DNA for the CDR3 is TGTGCCAGCAGTACGGGTTTGTGGGGCTACACCTTC. It codes for CASSTGLWGYTF. The chain is built from TRBV12-3 or TRBV12-4 and TRBJ1-2; D remains ambiguous. Trimming stripped 5 bases from V and 8 bases from J, with 12 bases between. The CDR3 has 12 residues.

The chain couples TRBV20-1 to TRBJ1-1; no firm D call. This CDR3 region has 13 residues. The V end was cut by 5 bases, the J end by 4 bases, with 14 bases between. Germline values: CDR1 DFQATT, CDR2 SNEGSKA (reference sequence). DNA for the CDR3: TGCAGTGCTGCCCCACAACGGGGCACTGAAGCTTTCTTT. Protein sequence: CSAAPQRGTEAFF.

This chain uses TRBV7-6 with TRBJ2-7, with TRBD2 identical over 7 bases. After removal of 5 bases from V and 0 bases from J, the junction contained 4 bases not matched to a gene. This CDR3 is 14 amino acids long. CDR1 is SGHVS and CDR2 is FNYEAQ in the germline V gene. The CDR3 sequence is CASSLSGGSYEQYV. Here the CDR3 DNA reads TGTGCCAGCAGCCTTTCGGGGGGCTCCTACGAGCAGTACGTC.

This clonotype has ten or more counts. The rearrangement links TRBV7-2 to TRBJ2-7; D is possibly TRBD2 (5 bases). Germline V lookup: CDR1 SGHTA, CDR2 FQGNSA. V was trimmed by 5 bases and J by 2 bases, leaving 16 bases between them. The CDR3 extends over 15 amino acids. The CDR3 DNA follows: TGTGCCAGCAGCGCGGACCCTTCGAGGGCCTACGAGCAGTACGTC. Translation: CASSADPSRAYEQYV.

The gene calls are TRBV5-4 and TRBJ1-4; D perhaps matches TRBD1 (5 bases). In germline, CDR1 is SGHNT, CDR2 YYREEE (reference sequence). The V gene lost 0 bases and the J gene lost 7 bases, with 10 bases spanning the gap. The CDR3 is 14 residues long. CDR3 region: CASSLVGDGEKLFF. The DNA of the CDR3 is TGTGCCAGCAGCTTGGTGGGGGACGGTGAAAAACTGTTTTTT.

This clonotype was detected many times. The chain carries TRBV11-2 and TRBJ2-1; 12 bases agree with TRBD2. The CDR3 loop spans 15 amino acids. V lost 5 bases, J lost 8 bases, and 7 bases stayed unmatched. CDR1 is SGHAT, CDR2 FQNNGV, per germline. The CDR3 nucleotides are TGTGCCAGCAGCGAGACTAGCGGGGGTGGGGATGAGCAGTTCTTC. It yields the protein CASSETSGGGDEQFF.

This clonotype was recorded at least ten times. CDR3 protein: CASSQDRGRETQYF. The CDR3 region has the DNA TGTGCCAGCAGCCAAGACAGGGGGCGAGAGACCCAGTACTTC. V and J are TRBV12-3 or TRBV12-4 and TRBJ2-5; 10 positions agree with TRBD1. The CDR3 contains 14 residues. With V trimmed by 6 bases and J by 4 bases, 5 bases remained unmatched.

V and J are TRBV18 and TRBJ2-1; D is perhaps TRBD1 (6 bases). CDR3 length equals 15 residues. Germline CDR1 and CDR2: KGHSH and LQKENI. Trimming stripped 3 bases from V and 5 bases from J, with 14 bases between. The DNA for the CDR3 is TGTGCCAGCTCACCTGGGACAAGTGGGAACAATGAGCAGTTCTTC. It yields the protein CASSPGTSGNNEQFF.

This clonotype has a handful of counts. The gene calls are TRBV12-3 or TRBV12-4 and TRBJ2-5; 7 nucleotides agree with TRBD1. Trimming removed 1 base from V and 4 bases from J; junction bases left unmatched: 3. The CDR3 extends over 14 amino acids. The CDR3 nucleotides read TGTGCCAGCAGTTTAGGTAACAGGGGAGAGACCCAGTACTTC. This encodes CASSLGNRGETQYF.

This clonotype appeared a few times. This rearrangement joins TRBV5-4 to TRBJ2-1, with D perhaps matching TRBD2 (6 bases). CDR3 length: 14 amino acids. Between the trimmed V and J ends, which lost 4 bases and 14 bases, there was a span of 22 bases. Germline V gene lookup returns CDR1 SGHNT and CDR2 YYREEE (reference sequence). The CDR3 is CASSPSGSHSEEFF. The CDR3 DNA is TGTGCCAGCAGCCCAAGCGGGTCCCACTCGGAGGAGTTCTTC.

This rearrangement joins TRBV30 to TRBJ1-2; TRBD1 aligns across 7 bases. In germline, CDR1 is GTSNPN, CDR2 SVGIG (reference sequence). CDR3 length equals 15 residues. The junction had 8 bases not matched to a gene; V was cut back by 2 bases and J by 2 bases. The CDR3 DNA reads as TGTGCCTGGAGTCGGGGACAGAAGGGGAACTATGGCTACACCTTC. Translation: CAWSRGQKGNYGYTF.

This clonotype has a count of ten or more. The chain recombines TRBV5-1 with TRBJ2-1; 11 bases fit TRBD1. CDR1 is SGHRS and CDR2 is YFSETQ in the germline V gene. This CDR3 has 16 residues. Trimming removed 0 bases from V and 4 bases from J; junction bases left unmatched: 3. CDR3 DNA sequence: TGCGCCAGCAGCTTGGCCGGGACAGGGGGATACAATGAGCAGTTCTTC. Translation: CASSLAGTGGYNEQFF.

The chain has TRBV5-1 and TRBJ1-1; weak D call: TRBD1 (6 bases). The CDR3 runs to 13 residues. V lost 1 base to trimming and J lost 6 bases, with 10 bases between them. The germline gives CDR1 SGHRS, CDR2 YFSETQ. CDR3 residues: CASSLMGAPEAFF. The CDR3 region has the DNA TGCGCCAGCAGCTTGATGGGGGCACCTGAAGCTTTCTTT. The whole variable domain, remainder taken from reference TRBV5-1 and TRBJ1-1, is KAGVTQTPRYLIKTRGQQVTLSCSPISGHRSVSWYQQTPGQGLQFLFEYFSETQRNKGNFPGRFSGRQFSNSRSEMNVSTLELGDSALYLCASSLMGAPEAFFGQGTRLTVV.

This clonotype was detected a few times. The V call is TRBV7-2, the J call TRBJ1-2; 9 nucleotides agree with TRBD1. The V gene's germline CDR1 is SGHTA and CDR2 FQGNSA. With 6 bases clipped from V and 5 bases from J, the junction kept 10 bases outside the gene matches. CDR3 length: 15 amino acids. The DNA for the CDR3 is TGTGCCAGCAGTTACGGACAGGGGACAAAATATGGCTACACCTTC. It yields the protein CASSYGQGTKYGYTF.

The J gene is TRBJ2-3, the V gene TRBV19; 15 bases agree with TRBD2. CDR3 length: 16 residues. With V trimmed by 9 bases and J by 6 bases, 10 bases remained unmatched. The germline gives CDR1 LNHDA, CDR2 SQIVND (reference sequence). The CDR3 coding sequence is TGTGCCAGGGACCCCGGGACTAGCGGGAGGCTGGATACGCAGTATTTT. Residues: CARDPGTSGRLDTQYF.

This clonotype was picked up a small number of times. J is TRBJ2-1 and V is TRBV9; D unclear. The V end lost 1 base, the J end lost 7 bases, and 12 bases lay between the germline ends. Germline loops: CDR1 SGDLS, CDR2 YYNGEE. The CDR3 totals 14 residues. In nucleotides, the CDR3 is TGTGCCAGCAGCGTAAACCCGACGGAGAATGAGCAGTTCTTC. It specifies CASSVNPTENEQFF.

The CDR3 DNA is TGCAGTGCTAGAGCACAGGGGCCCTACAATGAGCAGTTCTTC. Residues: CSARAQGPYNEQFF. The V and J genes are TRBV20-1 and TRBJ2-1; TRBD1 matches at 7 bases. The CDR3 is 14 residues long. CDR1 is DFQATT and CDR2 is SNEGSKA in the germline V gene (reference sequence). With 1 base clipped from V and 2 bases from J, the junction kept 2 bases outside the gene matches.

This chain links TRBV5-1 with TRBJ2-3; TRBD1 might be the D (6 bases). Trimming took 2 bases from V and 1 from J, leaving 11 bases between them. Germline lookup yields CDR1 SGHRS and CDR2 YFSETQ. This CDR3 spans 15 amino acids. The CDR3 here is CASSLQGLGTDTQYF. CDR3 coding DNA: TGCGCCAGCAGCTTACAGGGTTTGGGCACAGATACGCAGTATTTT.

The genes are TRBV9 and TRBJ1-5, with D perhaps TRBD1 (6 bases). Germline CDR1 is SGDLS and CDR2 is YYNGEE. The CDR3 extends over 15 amino acids. Trimming shortened V by 0 bases and J by 1 base, and 8 bases separated the two germline ends. CDR3: CASSVGTASNQPQHF. CDR3 sequence (DNA): TGTGCCAGCAGCGTAGGGACAGCCAGCAATCAGCCCCAGCATTTT. Full variable domain (missing parts from reference TRBV9 and TRBJ1-5): DSGVTQTPKHLITATGQRVTLRCSPRSGDLSVYWYQQSLDQGLQFLIQYYNGEERAKGNILERFSAQQFPDLHSELNLSSLELGDSALYFCASSVGTASNQPQHFGDGTRLSIL.

This chain uses TRBV4-1 with TRBJ2-7, with 8 bases aligning to TRBD2. V dropped 4 bases and J dropped 5; count of bases not matched to a gene: 10. Germline loops: CDR1 MGHRA, CDR2 YSYEKL. The CDR3 has 15 amino acids. CDR3 protein: CASSPSGTRFHEQYF. The CDR3 coding sequence is TGCGCCAGCAGCCCCTCCGGGACTAGGTTCCACGAGCAGTACTTC.

The chain joins TRBV12-3 or TRBV12-4 to TRBJ1-2; D gene ambiguous. V was trimmed by 6 bases and J by 4 bases, leaving 12 bases between them. This CDR3 is built from 13 residues. CDR3 nucleotides: TGTGCCAGCAGGCCGGGAATGGGCTATGGCTACACCTTC. This encodes CASRPGMGYGYTF.

The chain recombines TRBV4-1 with TRBJ1-1; TRBD1 is a possible D gene (5 bases). This CDR3 is 15 amino acids long. V was trimmed by 2 bases and J by 1 base, leaving 11 bases between them. Per germline, CDR1 MGHRA and CDR2 YSYEKL. The CDR3 nucleotides are TGCGCCAGCAGCCAACACCAGACAGAGAACACTGAAGCTTTCTTT. It specifies CASSQHQTENTEAFF.

The V gene is TRBV12-3 or TRBV12-4, the J gene TRBJ1-5; 8 bases are a match to TRBD1. This CDR3 contains 15 residues. V dropped 3 bases and J dropped 4; count of bases not matched to a gene: 5. The CDR3 DNA reads as TGTGCCAGCAGTTTCGCGGGACAGGCTAATCAGCCCCAGCATTTT. Amino acid sequence: CASSFAGQANQPQHF.

V gene TRBV4-3 combines with J gene TRBJ1-5; D possibly corresponds to TRBD1 (5 bases). Germline CDR1 is LGHNA and CDR2 is YSLEER. V was clipped by 0 bases and J by 6 bases, with 18 bases between them. CDR3 length: 17 residues. This chain's CDR3 is CASSQDTSSGGSQPQHF. DNA for the CDR3: TGCGCCAGCAGCCAAGATACGTCCAGCGGGGGAAGTCAGCCCCAGCATTTT.